This T cell receptor (beta chain) was recovered during a study of T cell responses to AZD1222 COVID-19 vaccine. Measured with immunoSEQ multiplex PCR; TCRdb has only the in-frame clones, and not every one. There are 30,000 to 35,000 clones in the sample; approximately 87% occur only once, and approximately 14% lies in the top ten. Remarks on this clone: Antigen: not known.

Trimming shortened V by 0 bases and J by 3 bases, and 13 bases separated the two germline ends. Germline assignment: CDR1 SGHNT and CDR2 YYREEE (reference sequence). The CDR3 length is 15 residues. Findings of the study overall: Just a handful of AZD1222 recipients were seropositive at baseline. Dominant at 160-218 and 743-854, vaccine-associated CD4 TCRs also spanned spike. No day 14 peak samples; only post-peak repertoires were characterized.

J is TRBJ2-7 and V is TRBV5-4; D is possibly TRBD2 (6 bases). This TCR was sampled from an adult who received the AZD1222 COVID-19 vaccine. The source was peripheral blood, collected 28 days after the second AZD1222 dose. In nucleotides, the CDR3 is TGTGCCAGCAGCTTGGGACGCGGGCGGGACTACGAGCAGTACTTC. This translates into CASSLGRGRDYEQYF.